Sequencing of this T cell receptor (beta chain) was carried out in a study of Ad26.COV2.S vaccination and SARS-CoV-2 variants. Sequencing was performed with immunoSEQ multiplex PCR; in TCRdb, only in-frame clones are kept and a portion is missing. Of over 400,000 clones listed, around 91% were seen once; the top ten hold about 4.5%. Details on this clone: Its antigen is undetermined.

The CDR3 runs 12 residues. V lost 1 base, J lost 9 bases, and 7 bases lay in between. The germline V gene has CDR1 LNHDA and CDR2 SQIVND (reference sequence). Sample treatment: around 19 received Ad26.COV2.S at low or high dose, single or two shots; roughly five received placebo; per-sample allocation not given. Sampling occurred on day 63 after the first vaccine or placebo injection. An Ad26 vector carrying the Wuhan-strain SARS-CoV-2 spike served as the vaccine. Study results and limitations: Vaccine recipients and placebo recipients showed similar non-spike TCR breadth.

This specimen consisted of peripheral blood, obtained in a trial of Ad26.COV2.S vaccine versus placebo. This sequence joins TRBV19 and TRBJ2-1, with a tentative D call TRBD2 (6 bases). The source is a person aged 18-60 years who received the Ad26.COV2.S COVID-19 vaccine or a placebo. CDR3 amino acids: CASSIGRAEQFF. The CDR3 DNA follows: TGTGCCAGTAGTATAGGGAGGGCTGAGCAGTTCTTC.